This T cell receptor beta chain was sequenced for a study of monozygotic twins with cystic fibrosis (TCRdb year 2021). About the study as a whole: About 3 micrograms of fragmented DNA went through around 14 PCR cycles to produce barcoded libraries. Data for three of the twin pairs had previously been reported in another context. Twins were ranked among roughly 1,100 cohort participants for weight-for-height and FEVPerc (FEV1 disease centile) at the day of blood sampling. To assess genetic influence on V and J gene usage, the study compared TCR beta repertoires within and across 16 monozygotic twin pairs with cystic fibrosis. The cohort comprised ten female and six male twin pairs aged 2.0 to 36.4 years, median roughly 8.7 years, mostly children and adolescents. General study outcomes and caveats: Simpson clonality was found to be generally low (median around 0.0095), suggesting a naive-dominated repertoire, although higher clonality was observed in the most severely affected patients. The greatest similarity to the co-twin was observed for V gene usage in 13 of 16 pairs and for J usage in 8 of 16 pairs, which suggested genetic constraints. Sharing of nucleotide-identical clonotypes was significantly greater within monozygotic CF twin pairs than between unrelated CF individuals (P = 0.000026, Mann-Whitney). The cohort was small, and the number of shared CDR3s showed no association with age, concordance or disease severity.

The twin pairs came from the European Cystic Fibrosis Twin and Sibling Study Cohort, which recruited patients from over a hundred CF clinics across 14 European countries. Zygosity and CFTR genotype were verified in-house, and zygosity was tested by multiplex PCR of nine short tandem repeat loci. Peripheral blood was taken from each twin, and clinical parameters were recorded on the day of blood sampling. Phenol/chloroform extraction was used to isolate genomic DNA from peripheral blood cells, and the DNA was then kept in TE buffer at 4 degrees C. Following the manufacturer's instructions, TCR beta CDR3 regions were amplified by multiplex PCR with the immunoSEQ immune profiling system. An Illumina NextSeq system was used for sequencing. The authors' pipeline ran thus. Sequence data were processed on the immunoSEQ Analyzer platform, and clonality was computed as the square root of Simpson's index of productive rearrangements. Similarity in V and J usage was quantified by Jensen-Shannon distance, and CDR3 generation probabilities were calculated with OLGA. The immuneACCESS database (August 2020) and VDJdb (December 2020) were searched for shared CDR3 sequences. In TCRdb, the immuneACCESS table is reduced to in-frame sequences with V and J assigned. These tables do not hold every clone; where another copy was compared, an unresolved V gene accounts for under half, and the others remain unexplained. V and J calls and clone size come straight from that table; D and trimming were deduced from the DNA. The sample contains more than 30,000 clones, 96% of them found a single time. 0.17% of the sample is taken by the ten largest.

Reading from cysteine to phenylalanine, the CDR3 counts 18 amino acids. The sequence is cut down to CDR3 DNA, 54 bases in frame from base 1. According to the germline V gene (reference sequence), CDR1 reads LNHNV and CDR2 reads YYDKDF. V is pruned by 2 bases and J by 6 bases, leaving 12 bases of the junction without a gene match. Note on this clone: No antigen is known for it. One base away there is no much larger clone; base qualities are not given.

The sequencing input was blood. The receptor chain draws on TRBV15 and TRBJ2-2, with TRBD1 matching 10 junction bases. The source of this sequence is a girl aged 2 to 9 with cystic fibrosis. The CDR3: CATSRRQGAGLGSGELFF. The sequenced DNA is TGTGCCACCAGCAGAAGACAGGGGGCCGGGTTAGGTTCCGGGGAGCTGTTTTTT.